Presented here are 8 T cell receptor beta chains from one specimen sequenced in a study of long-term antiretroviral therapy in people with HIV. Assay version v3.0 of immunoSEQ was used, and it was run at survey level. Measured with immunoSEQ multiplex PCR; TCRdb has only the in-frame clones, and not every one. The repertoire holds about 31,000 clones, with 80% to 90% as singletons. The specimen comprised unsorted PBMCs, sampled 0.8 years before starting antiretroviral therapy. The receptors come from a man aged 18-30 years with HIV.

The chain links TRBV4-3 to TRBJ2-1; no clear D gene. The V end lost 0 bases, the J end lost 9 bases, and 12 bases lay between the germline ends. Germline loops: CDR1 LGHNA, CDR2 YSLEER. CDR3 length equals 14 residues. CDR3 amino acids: CASSQDWSVGEQFF. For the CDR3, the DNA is TGCGCCAGCAGCCAAGATTGGTCGGTAGGTGAGCAGTTCTTC.

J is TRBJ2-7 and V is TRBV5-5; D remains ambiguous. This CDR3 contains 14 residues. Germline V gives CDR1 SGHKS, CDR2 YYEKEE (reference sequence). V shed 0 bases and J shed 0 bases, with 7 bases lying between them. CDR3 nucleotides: TGTGCCAGCAGCTTGGAGGAAGGCTCCTACGAGCAGTACTTC. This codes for CASSLEEGSYEQYF.

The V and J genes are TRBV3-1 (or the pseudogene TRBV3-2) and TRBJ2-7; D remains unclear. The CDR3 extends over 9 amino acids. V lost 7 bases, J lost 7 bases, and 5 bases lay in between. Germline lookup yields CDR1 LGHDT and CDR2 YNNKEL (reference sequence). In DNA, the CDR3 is TGTGCCAGCAAAAGGGAGCAGTACTTC. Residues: CASKREQYF.

The CDR3 protein is CASSLLAGGPDTQYF. The CDR3 DNA reads TGTGCCAGCAGCTTATTAGCGGGGGGACCAGATACGCAGTATTTT. The gene calls are TRBV7-8 and TRBJ2-3; 10 nucleotides line up with TRBD2. The CDR3 length is 15 residues. Unmatched junction bases numbered 3, after V lost 2 bases and J lost 4 bases. Per germline, CDR1 SGHVS and CDR2 FQNEAQ.

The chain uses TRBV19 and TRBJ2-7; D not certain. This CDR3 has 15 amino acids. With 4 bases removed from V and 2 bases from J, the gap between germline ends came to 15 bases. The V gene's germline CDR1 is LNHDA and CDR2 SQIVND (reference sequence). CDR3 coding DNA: TGTGCCAGTAGTACCTTGGGTCAGACCCCCTACGAGCAGTACTTC. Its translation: CASSTLGQTPYEQYF.

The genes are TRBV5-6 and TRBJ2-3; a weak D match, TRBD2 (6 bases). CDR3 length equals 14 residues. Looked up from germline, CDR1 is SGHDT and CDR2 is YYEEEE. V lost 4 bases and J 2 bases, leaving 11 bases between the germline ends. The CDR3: CASSSGYSTDTQYF. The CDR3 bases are TGTGCCAGCAGCAGCGGGTACTCCACAGATACGCAGTATTTT.

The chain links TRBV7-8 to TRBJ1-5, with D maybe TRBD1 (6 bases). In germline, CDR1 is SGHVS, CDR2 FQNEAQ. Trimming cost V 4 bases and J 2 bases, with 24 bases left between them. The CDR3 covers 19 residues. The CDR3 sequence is CASSSSPRTDRGGNQPQHF. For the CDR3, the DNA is TGTGCCAGCAGCTCAAGCCCCCGGACAGATCGTGGGGGCAATCAGCCCCAGCATTTT.

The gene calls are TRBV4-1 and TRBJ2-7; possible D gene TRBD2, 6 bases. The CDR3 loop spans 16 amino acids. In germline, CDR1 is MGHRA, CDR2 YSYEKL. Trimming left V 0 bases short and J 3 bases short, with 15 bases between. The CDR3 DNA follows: TGCGCCAGCAGCCAAGATTTCCCTAGCGATTACTACGAGCAGTACTTC. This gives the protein CASSQDFPSDYYEQYF.